This TCR beta chain comes out of a study of blood T cell repertoires in COVID-19. Study summary: Donors in the United States, Italy and Spain gave samples during acute or convalescent COVID-19.

Clones were read by immunoSEQ multiplex PCR, and TCRdb kept only the in-frame ones, dropping some. The sample yields approximately 75,000 clones, approximately 86% seen once. Trimming took off 2 bases at V and 6 bases at J, with 13 bases between the two ends. Germline CDR1 SEHNR, CDR2 FQNEAQ (reference sequence). The CDR3 contains 14 residues. The sample taken for sequencing was peripheral blood. This TCR derives from a man older than 75 with COVID-19, enrolled during active disease. This chain uses TRBV7-9 with TRBJ1-1; a weak D match, TRBD1 (5 bases). As DNA, the CDR3 is TGTGCCAGCAGCTTACGTGGGGCACCTCCTGAAGCTTTCTTT. Protein sequence: CASSLRGAPPEAFF. The full variable domain, rest sourced from reference TRBV7-9 and TRBJ1-1, is DTGVSQNPRHKITKRGQNVTFRCDPISEHNRLYWYRQTLGQGPEFLTYFQNEAQLEKSRLLSDRFSAERPKGSFSTLEIQRTEQGDSAMYLCASSLRGAPPEAFFGQGTRLTVV.